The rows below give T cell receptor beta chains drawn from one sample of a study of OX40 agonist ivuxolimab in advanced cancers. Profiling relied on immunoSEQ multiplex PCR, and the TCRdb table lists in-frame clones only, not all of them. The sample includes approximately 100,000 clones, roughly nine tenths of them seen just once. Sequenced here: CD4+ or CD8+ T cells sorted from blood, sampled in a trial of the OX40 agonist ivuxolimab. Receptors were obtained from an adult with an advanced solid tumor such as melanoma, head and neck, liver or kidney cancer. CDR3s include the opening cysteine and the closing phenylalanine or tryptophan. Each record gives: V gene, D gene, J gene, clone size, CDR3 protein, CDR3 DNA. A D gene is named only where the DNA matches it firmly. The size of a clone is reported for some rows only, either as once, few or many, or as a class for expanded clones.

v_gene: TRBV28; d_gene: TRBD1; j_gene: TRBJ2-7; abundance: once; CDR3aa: CASQTGGNPREQYF; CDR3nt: TGTGCCAGCCAGACAGGGGGTAACCCTAGGGAGCAGTACTTC
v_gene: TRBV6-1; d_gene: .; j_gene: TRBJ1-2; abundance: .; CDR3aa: CASSEVFGGDYGYTF; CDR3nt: TGTGCCAGCAGTGAAGTGTTTGGAGGTGACTATGGCTACACCTTC
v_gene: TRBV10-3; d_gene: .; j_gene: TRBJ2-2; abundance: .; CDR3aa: CAISTAGELFF; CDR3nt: TGTGCCATCTCCACCGCCGGGGAGCTGTTTTTT
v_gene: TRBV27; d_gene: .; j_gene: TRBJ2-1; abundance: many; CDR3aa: CASSLSTPSYNEQFF; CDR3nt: TGTGCCAGCAGTTTATCGACCCCCTCCTACAATGAGCAGTTCTTC
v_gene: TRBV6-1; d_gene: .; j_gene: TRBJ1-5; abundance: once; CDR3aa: CASIRNAANQPQHF; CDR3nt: TGTGCCAGCATAAGGAACGCCGCGAATCAGCCCCAGCATTTT
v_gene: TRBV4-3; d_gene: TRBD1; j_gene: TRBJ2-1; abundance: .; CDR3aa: CASSLTGGWDEQFF; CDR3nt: TGCGCCAGCAGCCTTACAGGGGGCTGGGATGAGCAGTTCTTC
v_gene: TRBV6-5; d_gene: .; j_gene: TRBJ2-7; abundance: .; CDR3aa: CASSSYRGWAGEQYF; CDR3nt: TGTGCCAGCAGTTCGTACCGCGGTTGGGCTGGCGAGCAGTACTTC
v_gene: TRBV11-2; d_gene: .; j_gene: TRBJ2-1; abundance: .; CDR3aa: CASSLGLNNEQFF; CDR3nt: TGTGCCAGCAGCTTAGGACTAAACAATGAGCAGTTCTTC
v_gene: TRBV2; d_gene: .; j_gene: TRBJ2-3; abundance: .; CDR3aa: CASTFGRATKDTQYF; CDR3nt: TGTGCCAGCACCTTCGGGAGAGCTACGAAAGATACGCAGTATTTT
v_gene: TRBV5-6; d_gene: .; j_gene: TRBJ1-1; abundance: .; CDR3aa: CASNDWGGIAFF; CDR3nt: TGTGCCAGCAACGACTGGGGAGGTATAGCTTTCTTT
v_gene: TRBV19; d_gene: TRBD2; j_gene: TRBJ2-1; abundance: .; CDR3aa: CASSTRLARYNEQFF; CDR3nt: TGTGCCAGTAGTACCAGACTAGCGAGATACAATGAGCAGTTCTTC
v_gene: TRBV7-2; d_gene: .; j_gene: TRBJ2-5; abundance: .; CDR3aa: CASNRPPMAGALHF; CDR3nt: TGTGCCAGCAACCGCCCTCCCATGGCGGGGGCACTGCACTTC
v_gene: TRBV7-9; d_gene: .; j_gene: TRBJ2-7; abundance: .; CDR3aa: CASSLAPDPSYEQYF; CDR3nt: TGTGCCAGCAGCTTAGCACCGGATCCGTCGTACGAGCAGTACTTC
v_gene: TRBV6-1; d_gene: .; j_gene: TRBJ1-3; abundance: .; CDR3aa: CASSEGSGMAGNTIYF; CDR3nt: TGTGCCAGCAGTGAAGGGTCCGGGATGGCTGGAAACACCATATATTTT
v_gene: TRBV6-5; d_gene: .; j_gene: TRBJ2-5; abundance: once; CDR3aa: CASSSPRGILEETQYF; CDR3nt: TGTGCCAGCAGTTCTCCCCGGGGGATTCTAGAAGAGACCCAGTACTTC
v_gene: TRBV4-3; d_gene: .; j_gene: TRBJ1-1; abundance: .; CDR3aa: CASSQGRDTEAFF; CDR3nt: TGCGCCAGCAGCCAAGGGAGGGACACTGAAGCTTTCTTT
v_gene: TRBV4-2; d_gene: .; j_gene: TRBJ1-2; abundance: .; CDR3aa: CASSQAGQAEGGYTF; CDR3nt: TGTGCCAGCAGCCAGGCGGGTCAAGCCGAGGGAGGCTACACCTTC
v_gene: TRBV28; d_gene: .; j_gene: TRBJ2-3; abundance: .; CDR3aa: CASSLFPAGGTDTQYF; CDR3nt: TGTGCCAGCAGTTTATTTCCGGCGGGCGGCACAGATACGCAGTATTTT
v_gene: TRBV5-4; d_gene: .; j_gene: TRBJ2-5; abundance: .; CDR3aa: CASSATGSPETQYF; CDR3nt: TGTGCCAGCAGCGCAACAGGGTCTCCAGAGACCCAGTACTTC
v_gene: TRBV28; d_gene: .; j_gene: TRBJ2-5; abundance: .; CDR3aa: CASKRIHRGFQETQYF; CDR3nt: TGTGCCAGCAAAAGAATTCATCGGGGGTTCCAAGAGACCCAGTACTTC
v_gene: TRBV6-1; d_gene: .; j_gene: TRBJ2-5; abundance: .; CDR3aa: CASSEAPFETQYF; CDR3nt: TGTGCCAGCAGTGAAGCCCCTTTTGAGACCCAGTACTTC
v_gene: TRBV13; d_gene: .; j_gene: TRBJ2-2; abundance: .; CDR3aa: CASSLGYGNTGELFF; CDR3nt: TGTGCCAGCAGCTTAGGCTACGGGAACACCGGGGAGCTGTTTTTT
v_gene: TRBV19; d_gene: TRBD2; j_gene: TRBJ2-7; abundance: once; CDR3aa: CASRPSGTSYEQYF; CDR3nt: TGTGCCAGTAGGCCTAGCGGGACCTCCTACGAGCAGTACTTC
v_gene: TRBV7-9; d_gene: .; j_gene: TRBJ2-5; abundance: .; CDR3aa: CASSLALGNSQQYF; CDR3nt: TGTGCCAGCAGCTTAGCGCTTGGGAATTCTCAGCAGTACTTC
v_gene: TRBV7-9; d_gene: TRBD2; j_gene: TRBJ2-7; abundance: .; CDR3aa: CASSTLAGSGYEQYF; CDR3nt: TGTGCCAGCAGCACCCTAGCGGGGTCGGGGTACGAGCAGTACTTC
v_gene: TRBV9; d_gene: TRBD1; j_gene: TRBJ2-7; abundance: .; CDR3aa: CASSVAATGTYYEQYF; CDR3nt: TGTGCCAGCAGCGTAGCTGCGACAGGGACCTACTACGAGCAGTACTTC
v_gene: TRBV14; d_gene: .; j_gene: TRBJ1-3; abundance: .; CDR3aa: CASSHSGNTIYF; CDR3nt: TGTGCCAGCAGCCACTCTGGAAACACCATATATTTT
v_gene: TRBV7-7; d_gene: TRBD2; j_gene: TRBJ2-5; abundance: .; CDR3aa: CASSPGLAGGETQYF; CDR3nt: TGTGCCAGCAGCCCGGGACTAGCGGGAGGTGAGACCCAGTACTTC
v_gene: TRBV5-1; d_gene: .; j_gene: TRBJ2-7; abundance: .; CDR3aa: CASKVGDRNEQYF; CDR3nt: TGCGCCAGCAAGGTCGGTGACCGGAACGAGCAGTACTTC
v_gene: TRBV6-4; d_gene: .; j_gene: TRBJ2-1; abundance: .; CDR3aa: CASSDSDPPHQFF; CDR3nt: TGTGCCAGCAGTGACTCAGACCCCCCCCATCAGTTCTTC
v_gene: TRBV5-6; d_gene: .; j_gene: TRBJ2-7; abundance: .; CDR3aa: CASSLEGGSSYEQYF; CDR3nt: TGTGCCAGCAGCTTGGAGGGGGGGAGCTCCTACGAGCAGTACTTC
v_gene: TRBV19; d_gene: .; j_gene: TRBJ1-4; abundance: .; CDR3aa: CATAGAGRGEKLFF; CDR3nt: TGTGCCACCGCCGGGGCGGGGAGAGGTGAAAAACTGTTTTTT
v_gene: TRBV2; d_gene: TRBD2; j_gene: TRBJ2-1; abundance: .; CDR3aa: CASSDERSGRAGQFF; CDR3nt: TGTGCCAGCAGTGACGAGAGAAGCGGGAGGGCGGGGCAGTTCTTC
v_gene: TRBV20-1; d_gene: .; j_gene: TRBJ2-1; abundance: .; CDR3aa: CSARSGRAFF; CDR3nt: TGCAGTGCTAGGAGCGGGCGAGCGTTCTTC
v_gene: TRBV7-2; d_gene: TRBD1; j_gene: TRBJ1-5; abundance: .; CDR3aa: CASSLRTGGNQPQHF; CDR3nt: TGTGCCAGCAGCTTACGGACAGGGGGCAATCAGCCCCAGCATTTT
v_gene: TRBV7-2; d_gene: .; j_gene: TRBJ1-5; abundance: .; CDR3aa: CASSPQMGGDQPQHF; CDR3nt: TGTGCCAGCAGCCCTCAAATGGGGGGGGATCAGCCCCAGCATTTT
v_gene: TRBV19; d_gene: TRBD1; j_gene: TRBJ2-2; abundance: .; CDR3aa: CASTGTGLSGELFF; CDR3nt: TGTGCCAGTACCGGGACAGGGCTATCCGGGGAGCTGTTTTTT
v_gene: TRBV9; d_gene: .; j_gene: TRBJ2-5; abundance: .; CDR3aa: CASSLTDGGTQYF; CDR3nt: TGTGCCAGCAGCCTCACCGATGGTGGGACCCAGTACTTC
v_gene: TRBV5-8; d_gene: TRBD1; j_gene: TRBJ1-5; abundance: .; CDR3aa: CASSPKGYATGLQPQHF; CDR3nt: TGTGCCAGCAGCCCCAAGGGCTATGCGACAGGGCTTCAGCCCCAGCATTTT
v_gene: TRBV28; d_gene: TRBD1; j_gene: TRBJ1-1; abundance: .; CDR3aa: CASLMDRVDTEAFF; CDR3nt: TGTGCCAGCCTTATGGACAGGGTTGACACTGAAGCTTTCTTT
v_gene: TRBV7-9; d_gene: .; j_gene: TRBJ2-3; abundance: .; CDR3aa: CASSLITRTDTQYF; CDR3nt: TGTGCCAGCAGCCTAATTACTAGGACAGATACGCAGTATTTT
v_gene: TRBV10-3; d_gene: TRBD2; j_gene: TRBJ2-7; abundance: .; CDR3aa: CAIKREGSYEQYF; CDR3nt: TGTGCCATCAAGCGGGAGGGGTCCTACGAGCAGTACTTC
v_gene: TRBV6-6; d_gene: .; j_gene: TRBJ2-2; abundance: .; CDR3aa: CASGVRGQTGELFF; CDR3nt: TGTGCCAGCGGGGTTCGGGGACAAACCGGGGAGCTGTTTTTT
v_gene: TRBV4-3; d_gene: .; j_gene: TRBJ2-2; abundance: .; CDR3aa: CASSQGYPNTGELFF; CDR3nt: TGCGCCAGCAGCCAAGGGTATCCGAACACCGGGGAGCTGTTTTTT
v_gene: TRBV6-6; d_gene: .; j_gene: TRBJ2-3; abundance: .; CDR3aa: CASSYRQSTTDTQYF; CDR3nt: TGTGCCAGCAGTTACAGGCAGAGCACCACAGATACGCAGTATTTT